Reported below is one T cell receptor beta chain. The data are from a study of control samples from healthy donors and cancer patients. TCRdb keeps only in-frame clones here, not all; method: immunoSEQ multiplex PCR. The table has fewer than 120,000 clones, 88% seen once. Germline CDR1 is SGHRS and CDR2 is YFSETQ. This CDR3 contains 15 residues. Trimming took off 1 base at V and 2 bases at J, with 11 bases between the two ends. The chain carries TRBV5-1 and TRBJ2-3; D is undetermined. The sequenced material came from PBMCs. This TCR came from an older woman with lung cancer. CDR3 sequence (DNA): TGCGCCAGCAGCTTGCTCGCAAGATACACAGATACGCAGTATTTT. Protein: CASSLLARYTDTQYF. Supplemented by reference TRBV5-1 and TRBJ2-3, the full variable domain reads KAGVTQTPRYLIKTRGQQVTLSCSPISGHRSVSWYQQTPGQGLQFLFEYFSETQRNKGNFPGRFSGRQFSNSRSEMNVSTLELGDSALYLCASSLLARYTDTQYFGPGTRLTVL.